What follows describes a single T cell receptor (beta chain). The ends lost 1 base at V and 3 bases at J; junction bases unmatched: 1. The CDR3 runs 14 residues. In germline, CDR1 is PRHDT, CDR2 FYEKMQ (reference sequence). This sample is drawn from a study of blood T cell repertoires in COVID-19. Original methodology: Nucleated cell number was recorded as an estimate derived from reference gene primer amplification. TCRdb's table, derived via immunoSEQ multiplex PCR, lists solely in-frame clones and lacks some. V, J and clone size are taken as reported in that table, and D and trimming were inferred from the DNA itself. The table shows over 200,000 clones, with roughly 90% occurring only once.

Sequencing was performed on peripheral blood. This TCR was recovered from a woman aged 60-75 years with acute or convalescent COVID-19. The chain carries TRBV13 and TRBJ2-7; TRBD1 matches at 9 bases. CDR3 amino acids: CASSLEDRGYEQYF. The CDR3 DNA reads as TGTGCCAGCAGCTTAGAGGACAGGGGCTACGAGCAGTACTTC.